Presented here are 15 T cell receptor beta chains from one specimen sequenced in a study of T cell responses to AZD1222 COVID-19 vaccine. The method was immunoSEQ multiplex PCR; TCRdb's version includes in-frame clones alone and lacks a portion of them. The table lists tens of thousands of clones, about 88% of them singletons. The sequencing used peripheral blood, collected on day 0 of AZD1222 vaccination. These receptors were taken from an adult in good health.

This clone was observed a single time. The V and J genes are TRBV29-1 and TRBJ1-2, with TRBD1 as a possible D gene (6 bases). Trimming stripped 6 bases from V and 5 bases from J, with 19 bases between. This CDR3 is built from 14 residues. Germline values: CDR1 SQVTM, CDR2 ANQGSEA. The chain's CDR3 is CSVGRRQASYGYTF. CDR3 DNA sequence: TGCAGCGTCGGGAGACGACAGGCTTCATATGGCTACACCTTC.

The chain employs TRBV18 and TRBJ2-7; the match to TRBD1 covers 7 bases. The CDR3 covers 14 residues. Germline-derived CDR1 and CDR2 are KGHSH and LQKENI. V was pared by 4 bases and J by 2 bases, with 5 bases of the junction left unmatched. The CDR3 nucleotides are TGTGCCAGCTCACGCTCGGGACAGACCTACGAGCAGTACGTC. This translates into CASSRSGQTYEQYV.

This sequence joins TRBV6-4 and TRBJ1-6; D is unclear. The CDR3 runs 14 residues. The V end lost 6 bases, the J end lost 7 bases, and 13 bases lay between the germline ends. Germline CDR1 reads MRHNA; CDR2 reads SNTAGT. The CDR3 is CASSLRTFNSPLHF. The CDR3 DNA follows: TGTGCCAGCAGCCTAAGGACTTTCAATTCACCCCTCCACTTT.

The chain has TRBV9 and TRBJ1-1; 10 bases map to TRBD1. This CDR3 spans 13 amino acids. The germline V gene encodes CDR1 SGDLS and CDR2 YYNGEE. V dropped 6 bases and J dropped 11; count of bases not matched to a gene: 10. CDR3 DNA sequence: TGTGCCAGCAACCCCGGGACAGGGGTCCGGGCTTTCTTT. This gives the protein CASNPGTGVRAFF.

This clone was detected once. The gene calls are TRBV7-3 and TRBJ2-1, with TRBD2 as a possible D gene (6 bases). The V end was cut by 5 bases, the J end by 10 bases, with 18 bases between. The CDR3 runs 14 residues. Germline CDR1 SGHTA, CDR2 FQGTGA. CDR3 DNA sequence: TGTGCCAGCAGCAAGAGTTGGGACTCGAGGGAGCAGTTCTTC. Encoded protein: CASSKSWDSREQFF. Combining the CDR3 with reference TRBV7-3 and TRBJ2-1 gives the whole variable domain GAGVSQTPSNKVTEKGKYVELRCDPISGHTALYWYRQSLGQGPEFLIYFQGTGAADDSGLPNDRFFAVRPEGSVSTLKIQRTERGDSAVYLCASSKSWDSREQFFGPGTRLTVL.

The gene calls are TRBV4-2 and TRBJ2-7; maybe TRBD2 (5 bases). The length of the CDR3 is 13 residues. Germline V gene data show CDR1 as LGHNA and CDR2 as YNFKEQ. V lost 1 base, J lost 6 bases, and 10 bases lay in between. This CDR3 is CASSQVSAGEQYF. The DNA of the CDR3 is TGTGCCAGCAGCCAAGTCAGCGCGGGCGAGCAGTACTTC.

The genes are TRBV13 and TRBJ2-7, with D possibly TRBD2 on 5 matching bases. The CDR3 is 14 residues long. Trimming took off 2 bases at V and 4 bases at J, with 12 bases between the two ends. Germline V gives CDR1 PRHDT, CDR2 FYEKMQ (reference sequence). CDR3 coding DNA: TGTGCCAGCAGCTTACGAGGGAGTAGATACGAGCAGTACTTC. Amino acid sequence: CASSLRGSRYEQYF.

This chain connects TRBV28 to TRBJ2-4; possibly TRBD2 for D (6 bases). This CDR3 is 17 amino acids long. Germline CDR1 and CDR2: MDHEN and SYDVKM. The germline V and J ends were trimmed by 1 base and 7 bases, with 20 bases remaining between them. As DNA, the CDR3 is TGTGCCAGCAGTTTATTTGTAGTCCGGCGGGGTGGGAACATTCAGTACTTC. This sequence encodes CASSLFVVRRGGNIQYF.

Written as DNA, the CDR3 is TGCGCCAGCAGCTTGGCGACAGACCAGCCCCAGCATTTT. Translating it yields CASSLATDQPQHF. V gene TRBV5-1 combines with J gene TRBJ1-5; perhaps TRBD1 as D (5 bases). The CDR3 runs to 13 residues. V lost 0 bases and J lost 7, with 8 bases in between. Germline CDR1 and CDR2: SGHRS and YFSETQ.

The V call is TRBV5-5, the J call TRBJ1-6; D call uncertain. Germline-derived CDR1 and CDR2 are SGHKS and YYEKEE (reference sequence). The CDR3 extends over 16 amino acids. V was cut by 4 bases and J by 6 bases, with 17 bases left in between. The DNA of the CDR3 is TGTGCCAGCAGCCCTATCGCGGGCAGCCTTAATTCACCCCTCCACTTT. This codes for CASSPIAGSLNSPLHF.

The chain has TRBV6-5 and TRBJ1-1; 7 bases are a match to TRBD1. The V and J ends lost 7 bases and 0 bases, in that order; junction bases with no gene match: 5. This CDR3 is 14 amino acids long. Germline-derived CDR1 and CDR2 are MNHEY and SVGAGI. CDR3 nucleotides: TGTGCCAGCATTAGGGACAGCATGAACACTGAAGCTTTCTTT. Amino acids: CASIRDSMNTEAFF.

The V and J genes are TRBV7-8 and TRBJ2-4; D might be TRBD1 or TRBD2, each matching 5 bases. The CDR3 contains 16 residues. The V end lost 4 bases, the J end lost 0 bases, and 13 bases lay between the germline ends. The V gene's germline CDR1 is SGHVS and CDR2 FQNEAQ. CDR3 sequence: CASSSGTLLAKNIQYF. CDR3 coding DNA: TGTGCCAGCAGCTCAGGGACCTTGCTAGCCAAAAACATTCAGTACTTC.

This chain connects TRBV7-2 to TRBJ2-3, with TRBD2 as a possible D gene (6 bases). Trimming removed 1 base at V and 4 bases at J, with 12 bases between. The CDR3 consists of 15 residues. Germline V gives CDR1 SGHTA, CDR2 FQGNSA. CDR3: CASSLDGSQADTQYF. In DNA, the CDR3 is TGTGCCAGCAGCTTAGACGGGAGTCAGGCAGATACGCAGTATTTT.

The CDR3 is CASSPPPLGVGGRHEQFF. DNA of the CDR3: TGTGCCAGCTCACCACCCCCCCTAGGGGTGGGGGGTAGGCATGAGCAGTTCTTC. The rearrangement uses TRBV18 and TRBJ2-1; possibly TRBD2 for D (6 bases). The CDR3 is 18 residues long. Germline V gives CDR1 KGHSH, CDR2 LQKENI. Trimming left V 0 bases short and J 8 bases short, with 23 bases between.

This chain connects TRBV5-1 to TRBJ1-4; D not resolved. Trimming cost V 3 bases and J 5 bases, with 20 bases left between them. The V gene's germline CDR1 is SGHRS and CDR2 YFSETQ. The CDR3 has 17 amino acids. The CDR3 DNA is TGCGCCAGCAGCTCTCTAGGTGCCGGGATTTCCAATGAAAAACTGTTTTTT. It translates to CASSSLGAGISNEKLFF. Combining the CDR3 with reference TRBV5-1 and TRBJ1-4 gives the whole variable domain KAGVTQTPRYLIKTRGQQVTLSCSPISGHRSVSWYQQTPGQGLQFLFEYFSETQRNKGNFPGRFSGRQFSNSRSEMNVSTLELGDSALYLCASSSLGAGISNEKLFFGSGTQLSVL.